Listed below are T cell receptor beta chains from one sample, sequenced in a study of cytomegalovirus exposure and HLA in healthy donors. Here immunoSEQ multiplex PCR was the method, and the copy in TCRdb shows in-frame clones only, minus some. The sample shows some 170,000 clones, 60% to 80% of them seen only once. Sequencing was performed on PBMCs. These receptor sequences come from a man aged 35 to 55 in good health and CMV-seropositive. CDR3s include the opening cysteine and the closing phenylalanine or tryptophan. D genes are given only for firm matches. A clone size is listed for some rows: how often the clone was seen (once, few, many), or a class if it is expanded.

>TRBJ2-1|.|.|TRBV29-1
TGCAGCGTTGGCGCAGGGCACAATGAGCAGTTCTTC
CSVGAGHNEQFF
>TRBJ2-3|.|.|TRBV2
TGTGCCAGCAGTGAAAATCAGGCGGGAGATACGCAGTATTTT
CASSENQAGDTQYF
>TRBJ2-7|.|.|TRBV4-2
TGTGCCAGCAGCCAGACGGCGGATACATACGAGCAGTACTTC
CASSQTADTYEQYF
>TRBJ2-2|.|once|TRBV30
TGTGCCTGGAGTTCCCGAGCGAACACCGGGGAGCTGTTTTTT
CAWSSRANTGELFF
>TRBJ2-3|.|.|TRBV30
TGTGCCTCCCAAACGGGAGGGGGCTCCGATACGCAGTATTTT
CASQTGGGSDTQYF
>TRBJ2-1|.|.|TRBV4-2
TGTGCCAGCAGCCAAGATTTCCGAGCGCTCTCCAACAATGAGCAGTTCTTC
CASSQDFRALSNNEQFF
>TRBJ2-5|.|.|TRBV5-5
TGTGCCAGCAGCTTGGCCCCGGCAGGGCCAGAGACCCAGTACTTC
CASSLAPAGPETQYF
>TRBJ2-3|TRBD2|.|TRBV4-1
TGCGCCAGCAGCCAAGGACTAGCGGGAACTATTAGCACAGATACGCAGTATTTT
CASSQGLAGTISTDTQYF
>TRBJ1-4|TRBD1|.|TRBV28
TGTGCCAGCAGAGGACAGGGGGCGCGGATGTTTTTT
CASRGQGARMFF
>TRBJ1-1|TRBD1|.|TRBV4-1
TGCGCCAGCAGCCACTCCCAGGGGACAGGGGCCATGAACACTGAAGCTTTCTTT
CASSHSQGTGAMNTEAFF
>TRBJ1-2|TRBD1|.|TRBV9
TGTGCCAGCAGCGTAGGACAGGGGAGTTTTAATGGCTACACCTTC
CASSVGQGSFNGYTF
>TRBJ2-2|TRBD1|.|TRBV19
TGTGCCAGTAGTATAGTACCCAGGGGGCTCACCGGGGAGCTGTTTTTT
CASSIVPRGLTGELFF
>TRBJ1-2|TRBD1|.|TRBV4-1
TGCGCCAGCAGCCAAGAGAGACAGGGGGCGAGCTACACCTTC
CASSQERQGASYTF
>TRBJ2-5|.|.|TRBV9
TGTGCCAGCAGCCCTGGAGAAGGCCAGTACTTC
CASSPGEGQYF
>TRBJ2-7|.|once|TRBV19
TGTGCCAGCAAATGGACAGCTCAAGGGTACTACGAGCAGTACTTC
CASKWTAQGYYEQYF
>TRBJ2-7|.|.|TRBV28
TGTGCCAGCGGACTGGAAAGGTACGAGCAGTACTTC
CASGLERYEQYF
>TRBJ1-1|.|.|TRBV28
TGTGCCAGCAGTCCGAGGACAGATGAAGCTTTCTTT
CASSPRTDEAFF
>TRBJ2-7|TRBD1|.|TRBV2
TGTGCCAGCAGGGGACAGAGAGCCTACGAGCAGTACTTC
CASRGQRAYEQYF
>TRBJ2-7|TRBD2|.|TRBV28
TGTGCCAGCAGCACTAGCGGGAGCTCCTACGAGCAGTACTTC
CASSTSGSSYEQYF
>TRBJ1-4|TRBD1|few|TRBV2
TGTGCCAGCAGGAGGACAGGGGCCGAAAAACTGTTTTTT
CASRRTGAEKLFF
>TRBJ2-2|.|many|TRBV6-1
TGTGCCAGCAGCGCTCTAGGGGAAACCGGGGAGCTGTTTTTT
CASSALGETGELFF
>TRBJ2-1|TRBD1|.|TRBV6-1
TGTGCCAGCAGTTCAGGACAGGGCGTGGATGAGCAGTTCTTC
CASSSGQGVDEQFF
>TRBJ1-1|.|.|TRBV7-9
TGTGCCAGCAGCGGGGGGACGGTGAACACTGAAGCTTTCTTT
CASSGGTVNTEAFF
>TRBJ1-1|.|.|TRBV5-1
TGCGCCAGCAGCTTGGGTACAGGGCCTACCCTTGAAGCTTTCTTT
CASSLGTGPTLEAFF
>TRBJ2-5|TRBD1|.|TRBV5-1
TGCGCCAGCAGCTTGATTGGGACAGCACAAGAGACCCAGTACTTC
CASSLIGTAQETQYF
>TRBJ1-1|.|.|TRBV29-1
TGCAGCGCCGTGCACAAACTGAACACTGAAGCTTTCTTT
CSAVHKLNTEAFF
>TRBJ1-1|.|.|TRBV19
TGTGCCAGTAGTATAGGTCAGGGCACTGAAGCTTTCTTT
CASSIGQGTEAFF
>TRBJ1-6|TRBD1|.|TRBV15
TGTGCCACCAGCAGAGATTTCATGAGGGACAGGGGGCTCTCTCCGCGAAATTCACCCCTCCACTTT
CATSRDFMRDRGLSPRNSPLHF
>TRBJ2-1|TRBD2|.|TRBV7-7
TGTGCTAGCAGCACCGGGACTAGCGGCAATGAGCAGTTCTTC
CASSTGTSGNEQFF
>TRBJ1-5|.|.|TRBV6-1
TGTGCCAGCAGTAAAGGTTCGGGGGGCTTGCATCAGCCCCAGCATTTT
CASSKGSGGLHQPQHF
>TRBJ2-7|TRBD2|few|TRBV5-4
TGTGCCAGCAGATCCGGGACTAGCGCTACCTACGAGCAGTACTTC
CASRSGTSATYEQYF
>TRBJ2-5|.|once|TRBV19
TGTGCCAGTAGTTTACAGGACCGTCAAGAGACCCAGTACTTC
CASSLQDRQETQYF
>TRBJ2-2|TRBD2|.|TRBV5-1
TGCGCCAGCAGCTTGGACCTGTTGACTAGCGCCTCGAACACCGGGGAGCTGTTTTTT
CASSLDLLTSASNTGELFF
>TRBJ2-1|.|.|TRBV5-1
TGCGCCAGCAGCTTATATGGGCATGAGCAGTTCTTC
CASSLYGHEQFF
>TRBJ1-6|TRBD1|.|TRBV30
TGTGCCTGGAGTGTACGCCCGGGACAGGGGGGATCACCCCTCCACTTT
CAWSVRPGQGGSPLHF
>TRBJ1-1|.|.|TRBV7-3
TGTGCCAGCAGCTCAGGAGCGGACACTGAAGCTTTCTTT
CASSSGADTEAFF
>TRBJ2-7|TRBD2|.|TRBV7-2
TGTGCCAGCAGCTTAGCGGAGCGGGGCTGGACCTACGAGCAGTACTTC
CASSLAERGWTYEQYF
>TRBJ2-7|.|.|TRBV7-2
TGTGCCAGCAGCTTCCCGTCGTACGAGCAGTACTTC
CASSFPSYEQYF
>TRBJ2-7|.|.|TRBV7-9
TGTGCCAGCAGCTTATTGCGGCCCTACGAGCAGTACTTC
CASSLLRPYEQYF
>TRBJ1-5|TRBD1|once|TRBV9
TGTGCCAGCAGCCCGGGACAGGGCGAAAATCAGCCCCAGCATTTT
CASSPGQGENQPQHF
>TRBJ2-7|.|few|TRBV25-1
TGTGCCAGCAGTGAACTACCGGCAGGGGAGCAGTACTTC
CASSELPAGEQYF
>TRBJ1-1|.|.|TRBV5-4
TGTGCCAGCAGCTTTCCGGGGAATTGGCAAGCTTTCTTT
CASSFPGNWQAFF
>TRBJ2-1|.|once|TRBV2
TGTGCCAGCAGTTCCGCCGGGATGGGGGGCTCCTACAATGAGCAGTTCTTC
CASSSAGMGGSYNEQFF
>TRBJ2-3|TRBD1|.|TRBV5-4
TGTGCCAGCAGCCAACGACAGGGGATTGGGGATACGCAGTATTTT
CASSQRQGIGDTQYF
>TRBJ2-1|TRBD2|.|TRBV5-1
TGCGCCAGCAGCACCCGGACTAGCGGGACCGCTGGCAATGAGCAGTTCTTC
CASSTRTSGTAGNEQFF
>TRBJ1-2|.|.|TRBV5-5
TGTGCCAGCAGCACCCGGGACACCTCGAGGCATGGCTACACCTTC
CASSTRDTSRHGYTF
>TRBJ1-2|.|once|TRBV15
TGTGCCACCAGCCTAGGGGGTAACTATGGCTACACCTTC
CATSLGGNYGYTF
>TRBJ1-4|.|few|TRBV28
TGTGCCAGCAGTTTAGGCAGGGTCGGGGAAAAACTGTTTTTT
CASSLGRVGEKLFF
>TRBJ2-1|TRBD1|.|TRBV5-1
TGCGCCAGCAGCTTGGCGCCGGGACAGGTAAACAATGAGCAGTTCTTC
CASSLAPGQVNNEQFF
>TRBJ2-1|.|.|TRBV28
TGTGCCAGCAGGGACTACCCCCCCTACAATGAGCAGTTCTTC
CASRDYPPYNEQFF
>TRBJ2-1|TRBD1|once|TRBV10-1
TGCGCCAGCACAAAAGACAGGGGCTCGCATGAGCAGTTCTTC
CASTKDRGSHEQFF
>TRBJ2-1|.|.|TRBV7-2
TGTGCCAGCAGCCCTGACTCAATTGGGGCGCAGTTCTTC
CASSPDSIGAQFF
>TRBJ1-5|TRBD1|.|TRBV9
TGTGCCAGCAGCGCCTCCGCGACAGGGAAGCAGCCCCAGCATTTT
CASSASATGKQPQHF
>TRBJ1-2|.|.|TRBV19
TGTGCCAGTAGCCTCGGGGTCGGTAACTATGGCTACACCTTC
CASSLGVGNYGYTF
>TRBJ2-3|TRBD2|.|TRBV5-1
TGCGCCAGCAGCCTAGCGGGTTCCTACGGAGATACGCAGTATTTT
CASSLAGSYGDTQYF